Listed here are 32 T cell receptor beta chains from one sample, sequenced in a study of blood T cell repertoires in COVID-19. TCRdb's table, derived via immunoSEQ multiplex PCR, lists solely in-frame clones and lacks some. Counted here are tens of thousands of clones, over 80% occurring once; the ten biggest clones make up over 3.5%. Source material: peripheral blood. The receptor source for this set is a woman in her forties or fifties in a cohort sampled during active COVID-19.

The rearrangement joins TRBV12-3 or TRBV12-4 to TRBJ2-5, with D possibly being TRBD1 (5 bases). The CDR3 runs to 13 residues. With 5 bases removed from V and 7 bases from J, the gap between germline ends came to 14 bases. CDR3 residues: CASSNQGWRTQYF. For the CDR3, the DNA is TGTGCCAGCAGTAATCAGGGATGGAGGACCCAGTACTTC.

J is TRBJ2-1 and V is TRBV18, with 11 bases that match TRBD1. Trimming cost V 3 bases and J 9 bases; bases outside gene matches: 1. CDR3 size: 13 residues. Germline lookup yields CDR1 KGHSH and CDR2 LQKENI. The CDR3 DNA reads as TGTGCCAGCTCACCTGGGACAGGGGGTGAGCAGTTCTTC. Residues: CASSPGTGGEQFF.

The chain combines TRBV19 with TRBJ2-2, with 7 bases identical to TRBD1. From germline, CDR1 is LNHDA and CDR2 SQIVND (reference sequence). After removal of 7 bases from V and 5 bases from J, the junction contained 10 bases not matched to a gene. The CDR3 totals 15 residues. The CDR3 nucleotides read TGTGCCAGTATAGGGGGCGCAGGTCTTACCGGGGAGCTGTTTTTT. Translated, it gives CASIGGAGLTGELFF.

The J gene is TRBJ2-1, the V gene TRBV14; 7 bases are shared with TRBD2. The CDR3 covers 16 residues. CDR1 and CDR2 (germline): SGHDN, FVKESK. Trimming cost V 0 bases and J 2 bases; bases outside gene matches: 4. In nucleotides, the CDR3 is TGTGCCAGCAGCCAAGATCTGCTAGCGGCCTACAATGAGCAGTTCTTC. Residues: CASSQDLLAAYNEQFF.

V is TRBV5-4 and J is TRBJ1-6; 8 bases agree with TRBD1. CDR1 and CDR2 from the germline V gene are SGHNT and YYREEE (reference sequence). The CDR3 contains 14 residues. V lost 3 bases, J lost 12 bases, and 8 bases stayed unmatched. The CDR3 reads CASSWGQEPGPLHF. CDR3 DNA sequence: TGTGCCAGCAGCTGGGGACAGGAACCTGGACCCCTCCACTTT.

Here the CDR3 DNA reads TGTGCCTGGAGACCCACAGACAGGGGGGTGGAAAAACTGTTTTTT. Translated, it gives CAWRPTDRGVEKLFF. The chain employs TRBV30 and TRBJ1-4; the match to TRBD1 covers 9 bases. The CDR3 runs 15 residues. The germline V gene has CDR1 GTSNPN and CDR2 SVGIG (reference sequence). Germline trimming cut 3 bases from V and 8 bases from J; bases unmatched to any gene: 10.

This clone has more than one count but fewer than ten. The gene calls are TRBV6-6 and TRBJ2-7; 12 bases agree with TRBD2. V was pared by 5 bases and J by 7 bases, with 12 bases of the junction left unmatched. Germline V CDR1 and CDR2: MNHNY, SVGAGI (reference sequence). The CDR3 extends over 16 amino acids. CDR3 amino acids: CASSRPGLAGGWEQYF. The CDR3 nucleotides read TGTGCCAGCAGTAGACCGGGGCTAGCGGGAGGGTGGGAGCAGTACTTC.

CDR3 sequence reads: CASSPASTDTQYF. As DNA, the CDR3 is TGTGCCAGCTCACCCGCGAGCACAGATACGCAGTATTTT. This chain links TRBV18 with TRBJ2-3; D remains ambiguous. Trimming shortened V by 3 bases and J by 0 bases, and 4 bases separated the two germline ends. Germline V gives CDR1 KGHSH, CDR2 LQKENI. This CDR3 is 13 amino acids long.

The V and J genes are TRBV27 and TRBJ1-5, with D possibly matching TRBD1 (5 bases). CDR1 MNHEY and CDR2 SMNVEV come from the germline V gene (reference sequence). This CDR3 has 14 residues. With 3 bases removed from V and 7 bases from J, the gap between germline ends came to 13 bases. The DNA of the CDR3 is TGTGCCAGCAGTTTGCAGGGCTTGTGGCAGCCCCAGCATTTT. This translates into CASSLQGLWQPQHF.

The chain combines TRBV2 with TRBJ2-1; TRBD1 matches 9 bases. CDR3 size: 15 residues. Trimming cost V 5 bases and J 3 bases; bases outside gene matches: 5. The germline gives CDR1 SNHLY, CDR2 FYNNEI. The CDR3 is CASSLRQGDYNEQFF. CDR3 sequence (DNA): TGTGCCAGCAGTCTAAGACAGGGGGACTACAATGAGCAGTTCTTC.

This clone was seen just once. This sequence joins TRBV7-6 and TRBJ2-5; 7 positions agree with TRBD1. CDR1 is SGHVS, CDR2 FNYEAQ, per germline. V was pared by 2 bases and J by 7 bases, with 10 bases of the junction left unmatched. The CDR3 length is 15 residues. The CDR3 DNA is TGTGCCAGCAGCTTAATGGGACAGCTTTCGGGGACCCAGTACTTC. Protein product: CASSLMGQLSGTQYF.

The rearrangement joins TRBV3-1 (or the pseudogene TRBV3-2) to TRBJ2-3, with D maybe TRBD2 (6 bases). V was clipped by 0 bases and J by 0 bases, with 19 bases between them. The CDR3 is made up of 19 amino acids. Germline V gene sequence: CDR1 LGHDT, CDR2 YNNKEL (reference sequence). CDR3 sequence reads: CASSQDRPLKGTSTDTQYF. The CDR3, as DNA: TGTGCCAGCAGCCAAGATAGGCCCTTAAAAGGGACTAGCACAGATACGCAGTATTTT.

The rearrangement joins TRBV7-2 to TRBJ2-4, with 8 bases aligning to TRBD1. This CDR3 contains 14 residues. CDR1 and CDR2 from the germline V gene are SGHTA and FQGNSA. Trimming at V came to 5 bases and at J to 4 bases, leaving 4 bases not matched to a gene. CDR3 residues: CASSTRDRKNIQYF. The CDR3 DNA reads as TGTGCCAGCAGCACTCGGGACAGGAAAAACATTCAGTACTTC.

The J gene is TRBJ2-3, the V gene TRBV6-5; a weak D match, TRBD1 (6 bases). Trimming removed 6 bases at V and 7 bases at J, with 23 bases between. This CDR3 is built from 16 residues. CDR1 and CDR2 from the germline V gene are MNHEY and SVGAGI. CDR3 residues: CASSYTGTGSGNTQYF. The CDR3, as DNA: TGTGCCAGCAGCTACACAGGGACGGGGTCTGGGAATACGCAGTATTTT.

The chain employs TRBV5-1 and TRBJ2-1; D is uncertain. The CDR3 is 18 residues long. The germline V gene encodes CDR1 SGHRS and CDR2 YFSETQ. The V gene lost 3 bases and the J gene lost 2 bases, with 21 bases spanning the gap. CDR3 amino acids: CASSSRIGRLAPYNEQFF. The DNA of the CDR3 is TGCGCCAGCAGCTCACGAATCGGAAGACTTGCGCCCTACAATGAGCAGTTCTTC.

This chain connects TRBV5-1 to TRBJ2-6, with TRBD1 matching 10 bases. Germline V gene data show CDR1 as SGHRS and CDR2 as YFSETQ. This CDR3 has 17 amino acids. The V and J ends lost 10 bases and 0 bases, in that order; junction bases with no gene match: 10. CDR3: CASVGTGEASGANVLTF. The CDR3 region has the DNA TGCGCCTCCGTCGGGACAGGGGAGGCCTCTGGGGCCAACGTCCTGACTTTC.

The chain links TRBV5-6 to TRBJ2-3, with D perhaps matching TRBD1 (6 bases). This CDR3 has 13 residues. Germline V lookup: CDR1 SGHDT, CDR2 YYEEEE. The germline V and J ends were trimmed by 9 bases and 2 bases, with 13 bases remaining between them. The CDR3 DNA reads as TGTGCCAACCCAGGGGACCTCACAGATACGCAGTATTTT. Protein: CANPGDLTDTQYF.

The chain recombines TRBV6-4 with TRBJ2-1; 9 bases fit TRBD2. J lost 4 bases, V lost 6 bases, and 4 bases had no gene match. The germline V gene encodes CDR1 MRHNA and CDR2 SNTAGT. This CDR3 is 14 amino acids long. The CDR3 spells CASRAGGLYNEQFF. The CDR3 DNA reads as TGTGCCAGCAGAGCGGGAGGACTTTACAATGAGCAGTTCTTC.

The genes are TRBV7-9 and TRBJ2-7; maybe TRBD1 (6 bases). This CDR3 is 13 amino acids long. V was shortened by 4 bases and J by 9 bases, with 16 bases between the two germline ends. Germline V CDR1 and CDR2: SEHNR, FQNEAQ (reference sequence). The CDR3 reads CASSSTQGIMQYF. The CDR3 DNA follows: TGTGCCAGCAGCTCTACTCAGGGGATCATGCAGTACTTC.

This clone was seen only once. The chain uses TRBV6-5 and TRBJ2-1; 8 nucleotides align to TRBD2. Germline CDR1 is MNHEY and CDR2 is SVGAGI. The CDR3 is 15 amino acids. The V gene end was trimmed by 2 bases and the J gene end by 8 bases; junction bases not matched to a gene: 8. The chain's CDR3 is CASSYEAGAGDEQFF. In nucleotides, the CDR3 is TGTGCCAGCAGTTACGAAGCGGGGGCCGGGGATGAGCAGTTCTTC.

Here the CDR3 reads CASSADRETGNTIYF. The CDR3 bases are TGTGCCAGCAGCGCAGACAGGGAGACTGGAAACACCATATATTTT. The V and J genes are TRBV7-9 and TRBJ1-3; the match to TRBD1 covers 7 bases. V was pared by 5 bases and J by 2 bases, with 6 bases of the junction left unmatched. Germline CDR1 SEHNR, CDR2 FQNEAQ (reference sequence). The CDR3 totals 15 residues. Using reference TRBV7-9 and TRBJ1-3 for the parts outside the CDR3, the full variable domain is DTGVSQNPRHKITKRGQNVTFRCDPISEHNRLYWYRQTLGQGPEFLTYFQNEAQLEKSRLLSDRFSAERPKGSFSTLEIQRTEQGDSAMYLCASSADRETGNTIYFGEGSWLTVV.

V is TRBV9 and J is TRBJ2-2, with D uncertain. Germline V CDR1 and CDR2: SGDLS, YYNGEE. The CDR3 covers 13 residues. V dropped 0 bases and J dropped 4 bases, with 4 bases sitting between them. CDR3 sequence reads: CASSVAITGELFF. CDR3 DNA: TGTGCCAGCAGCGTAGCCATCACCGGGGAGCTGTTTTTT.

This sequence joins TRBV5-1 and TRBJ1-1; 9 bases fit TRBD1. Germline CDR1 reads SGHRS; CDR2 reads YFSETQ. V shed 0 bases and J 5 bases; nucleotides not matched to a gene: 5. The CDR3 is made up of 15 amino acids. CDR3 in amino acids: CASSLGQGGRTEAFF. In DNA, the CDR3 is TGCGCCAGCAGCTTGGGACAGGGGGGTCGGACTGAAGCTTTCTTT.

The chain links TRBV3-1 (or the pseudogene TRBV3-2) to TRBJ1-1; 10 nucleotides align to TRBD1. CDR1 LGHDT and CDR2 YNNKEL come from the germline V gene (reference sequence). After removal of 2 bases from V and 0 bases from J, the junction contained 6 bases not matched to a gene. The CDR3 runs 17 residues. This CDR3 reads CASSQRRQGALNTEAFF. The CDR3 region has the DNA TGTGCCAGCAGCCAAAGGAGACAGGGGGCTTTGAACACTGAAGCTTTCTTT.

The CDR3 nucleotides are TGTGCCAGCAGTTTCGAGGAAAAACTGTTTTTT. The encoded protein is CASSFEEKLFF. This chain links TRBV28 with TRBJ1-4; no firm D call. Germline CDR1 and CDR2: MDHEN and SYDVKM. This CDR3 spans 11 amino acids. Between the trimmed V and J ends, which lost 3 bases and 8 bases, there was a span of 4 bases.

This clone was seen a single time. This chain connects TRBV5-1 to TRBJ2-1; 15 nucleotides line up with TRBD2. With V trimmed by 4 bases and J by 10 bases, 9 bases remained unmatched. Germline V CDR1 and CDR2: SGHRS, YFSETQ. CDR3 length: 16 amino acids. CDR3 DNA: TGCGCCAGCAGCATCCGGACTAGCGGGGGGGCGCCAGAGCAGTTCTTC. Translated, it gives CASSIRTSGGAPEQFF.

With regard to this clone: The conserved phenylalanine or tryptophan normally closing the CDR3 is absent here, so this likely arose from a read error. The DNA is left out, because the CDR3 cannot be placed on it with certainty; the CDR3 is given as TCRdb lists it. V gene TRBV3-1 (or the pseudogene TRBV3-2) combines with J gene TRBJ1-2. From its first to its last residue, the CDR3 has 11 amino acids. Looked up from germline, CDR1 is LGHDT and CDR2 is YNNKEL (reference sequence). The CDR3 spells CASSQVPGGSS.

The CDR3 DNA follows: TGTGCCAGCAGTGTCCAGCGTATTGAGCAGTTCTTC. It codes for CASSVQRIEQFF. The J gene is TRBJ2-1, the V gene TRBV2; D unclear. The CDR3 spans 12 residues. Germline V gene data show CDR1 as SNHLY and CDR2 as FYNNEI. V lost 4 bases and J lost 9, with 10 bases in between.

This clone appeared a few times. The J gene is TRBJ1-2, the V gene TRBV12-5; 9 bases agree with TRBD1. Germline V gene sequence: CDR1 LGHNT, CDR2 FRNRAP. CDR3 length: 14 amino acids. J gave up 4 bases and V 6 bases, and 6 bases lay outside the gene matches. The CDR3 is CASGLDRGRYGYTF. For the CDR3, the DNA is TGTGCTAGTGGCCTGGACAGGGGACGCTATGGCTACACCTTC.

The chain joins TRBV7-3 to TRBJ1-1; the D gene is possibly TRBD1 (6 bases). V lost 5 bases and J lost 3, with 10 bases in between. Germline V gene sequence: CDR1 SGHTA, CDR2 FQGTGA. This CDR3 spans 13 amino acids. The DNA of the CDR3 is TGTGCCAGCAGCCCACAGGGCGACACTGAAGCTTTCTTT. It specifies CASSPQGDTEAFF.

This clone appeared once. The rearrangement uses TRBV19 and TRBJ1-1, with 7 bases matching TRBD1. This CDR3 contains 14 residues. Germline values: CDR1 LNHDA, CDR2 SQIVND (reference sequence). The V gene end was trimmed by 5 bases and the J gene end by 1 base; junction bases not matched to a gene: 4. In DNA, the CDR3 is TGTGCCAGTAGTCCTAGGACAGGGAACACTGAAGCTTTCTTT. Encoded protein: CASSPRTGNTEAFF.

The rearrangement uses TRBV12-3 or TRBV12-4 and TRBJ2-3; 9 nucleotides agree with TRBD2. With 6 bases clipped from V and 5 bases from J, the junction kept 3 bases outside the gene matches. The CDR3 has 13 residues. CDR3 amino acids: CASRAGGQDTQYF. CDR3 bases: TGTGCCAGCAGGGCGGGGGGGCAAGATACGCAGTATTTT.